These 19 T cell receptor beta chains originate from one sample sequenced in a study of control samples from healthy donors and cancer patients. The method was immunoSEQ multiplex PCR; TCRdb's version includes in-frame clones alone and lacks a portion of them. The sample yields some 210,000 clones, roughly nine tenths seen once. Sequencing was done on a sample of blood. These receptor sequences come from a young man in good health.

The V gene is TRBV5-1, the J gene TRBJ1-6; 9 bases map to TRBD1. Germline V gene sequence: CDR1 SGHRS, CDR2 YFSETQ. The V and J ends lost 7 bases and 8 bases, in that order; junction bases with no gene match: 10. This CDR3 has 15 residues. DNA of the CDR3: TGCGCCAGCCGGAACGGACAGGGGCTGGATTCACCCCTCCACTTT. Encoded protein: CASRNGQGLDSPLHF.

The chain employs TRBV6-2 or TRBV6-3 and TRBJ2-2, with D unresolved. The CDR3 runs 15 residues. Germline CDR1 MNHEY, CDR2 SVGEGT. V was shortened by 6 bases and J by 4 bases, with 15 bases between the two germline ends. CDR3 sequence: CASSPFLSGTGELFF. The CDR3 DNA reads as TGTGCCAGCAGCCCGTTTTTGTCAGGCACCGGGGAGCTGTTTTTT.

The chain uses TRBV3-1 (or the pseudogene TRBV3-2) and TRBJ2-1, with 9 nucleotides matching TRBD1. Looked up from germline, CDR1 is LGHDT and CDR2 is YNNKEL (reference sequence). The CDR3 extends over 16 amino acids. The junction had 11 bases not matched to a gene; V was cut back by 3 bases and J by 8 bases. CDR3 in DNA: TGTGCCAGCAGCCAGATTGAGGGACAGGGTTTCGATGAGCAGTTCTTC. Encoded protein: CASSQIEGQGFDEQFF.

The chain joins TRBV19 to TRBJ1-1; D gene ambiguous. Germline V lookup: CDR1 LNHDA, CDR2 SQIVND (reference sequence). This CDR3 is 13 amino acids long. Trimming removed 6 bases at V and 3 bases at J, with 11 bases between. CDR3 residues: CASSLEIDTEAFF. The CDR3 coding sequence is TGTGCCAGTAGCCTCGAAATAGACACTGAAGCTTTCTTT.

The chain combines TRBV6-5 with TRBJ1-2; D is undetermined. V dropped 2 bases and J dropped 8 bases, with 12 bases sitting between them. Germline CDR1 reads MNHEY; CDR2 reads SVGAGI. The CDR3 is 13 amino acids. The DNA for the CDR3 is TGTGCCAGCAGTTACGGGCTACAAGGGGGCTACACCTTC. Protein: CASSYGLQGGYTF.

This chain links TRBV2 with TRBJ2-1; D might be TRBD2 (5 bases). Germline-derived CDR1 and CDR2 are SNHLY and FYNNEI. Deletions cut 5 bases from V and 0 bases from J, with 11 bases between. The CDR3 totals 15 residues. Here the CDR3 DNA reads TGTGCCAGCAGTCGGAGGTTCGACTCCTACAATGAGCAGTTCTTC. It translates to CASSRRFDSYNEQFF.

This clone was seen once. The rearrangement joins TRBV18 to TRBJ2-1; 8 nucleotides match TRBD1. Trimming took 3 bases from V and 4 from J; bases not matched to a gene: 11. The germline V gene has CDR1 KGHSH and CDR2 LQKENI. This CDR3 is 17 amino acids long. The CDR3 here is CASSPRGRQGRYNEQFF. The CDR3 nucleotides read TGTGCCAGCTCACCTCGGGGAAGACAGGGGCGTTACAATGAGCAGTTCTTC.

The chain recombines TRBV6-5 with TRBJ1-2; D uncertain. Trimming removed 5 bases from V and 8 bases from J, with 21 bases in between. The CDR3 has 15 residues. Germline V CDR1 and CDR2: MNHEY, SVGAGI. The CDR3 bases are TGTGCCAGCAGTCCCCTGGAGGGCCGGACTAAGGGCTACACCTTC. Amino acids: CASSPLEGRTKGYTF.

CDR3 bases: TGCGCCAGCAGCAGACAATCGGATGAAAAACTGTTTTTT. Translated: CASSRQSDEKLFF. This chain connects TRBV5-1 to TRBJ1-4, with D hard to call. Germline V gene sequence: CDR1 SGHRS, CDR2 YFSETQ. This CDR3 is built from 13 residues. Trimming left V 4 bases short and J 6 bases short, with 10 bases between.

J is TRBJ2-7 and V is TRBV5-1; 8 bases fit TRBD2. The CDR3 runs to 16 residues. Trimming cost V 0 bases and J 3 bases; bases outside gene matches: 8. The germline V gene has CDR1 SGHRS and CDR2 YFSETQ. The CDR3 reads CASSLGALSGIYEQYF. CDR3 coding DNA: TGCGCCAGCAGCTTGGGGGCACTTAGCGGGATCTACGAGCAGTACTTC.

This chain connects TRBV6-5 to TRBJ2-3; maybe TRBD1 (6 bases). The CDR3 has 14 amino acids. V was clipped by 4 bases and J by 2 bases, with 10 bases between them. Germline assignment: CDR1 MNHEY and CDR2 SVGAGI. The CDR3 region is CASSWTAFTDTQYF. The CDR3 DNA is TGTGCCAGCAGTTGGACAGCCTTCACAGATACGCAGTATTTT.

V is TRBV6-1 and J is TRBJ2-3; weak D call: TRBD2 (5 bases). V shed 0 bases and J shed 0 bases, with 10 bases lying between them. CDR3 length equals 16 residues. CDR1 MNHNS and CDR2 SASEGT come from the germline V gene. Here the CDR3 reads CASSEAIAMSTDTQYF. Here the CDR3 DNA reads TGTGCCAGCAGTGAAGCTATAGCGATGAGCACAGATACGCAGTATTTT.

V gene TRBV6-5 combines with J gene TRBJ1-5; 8 bases are shared with TRBD1. There are 14 residues in the CDR3. J lost 6 bases, V lost 6 bases, and 7 bases had no gene match. Looked up from germline, CDR1 is MNHEY and CDR2 is SVGAGI. The CDR3 DNA is TGTGCCAGCAGCCCAGGGGGCGCGGTTCAGCCCCAGCATTTT. It encodes CASSPGGAVQPQHF.

The CDR3 is CAWSDDGNYGYTF. The CDR3 DNA reads TGTGCCTGGAGTGACGACGGTAACTATGGCTACACCTTC. The chain employs TRBV30 and TRBJ1-2, with no clear D. CDR3 length: 13 residues. V was pared by 1 base and J by 1 base, with 7 bases between. Germline V gene lookup returns CDR1 GTSNPN and CDR2 SVGIG (reference sequence). The full variable domain, in which reference TRBV30 and TRBJ1-2 provide the parts outside the CDR3, is SQTIHQWPATLVQPVGSPLSLECTVEGTSNPNLYWYRQAAGRGLQLLFYSVGIGQISSEVPQNLSASRPQDRQFILSSKKLLLSDSGFYLCAWSDDGNYGYTFGSGTRLTVV.

The chain couples TRBV5-5 to TRBJ1-5; D is ambiguous. Germline V gene data show CDR1 as SGHKS and CDR2 as YYEKEE (reference sequence). The V end lost 4 bases, the J end lost 6 bases, and 17 bases lay between the germline ends. The CDR3 sequence is 15 residues long. This chain's CDR3 is CASSPRAGDSQPQHF. In nucleotides, the CDR3 is TGTGCCAGCAGCCCGAGGGCGGGCGATAGTCAGCCCCAGCATTTT.

The chain combines TRBV6-5 with TRBJ2-2, with 8 bases identical to TRBD1. Trimming took 2 bases from V and 1 from J; bases not matched to a gene: 0. CDR3 size: 15 residues. Germline V gene sequence: CDR1 MNHEY, CDR2 SVGAGI. The CDR3 DNA reads TGTGCCAGCAGTTACGACAGGGGGAACACCGGGGAGCTGTTTTTT. Its protein is CASSYDRGNTGELFF.

CDR3 sequence: CASSISFGGGKTYEQYF. The CDR3 region has the DNA TGTGCCAGTAGTATATCCTTCGGCGGGGGGAAAACCTACGAGCAGTACTTC. The V call is TRBV19, the J call TRBJ2-7; 8 nucleotides align to TRBD2. This CDR3 has 17 amino acids. Germline values: CDR1 LNHDA, CDR2 SQIVND (reference sequence). The junction had 11 bases not matched to a gene; V was cut back by 2 bases and J by 2 bases.

This clone was recorded once. This chain links TRBV9 with TRBJ2-1, with 10 bases identical to TRBD1. The CDR3 covers 15 residues. The V gene's germline CDR1 is SGDLS and CDR2 YYNGEE. V lost 3 bases and J lost 6; bases outside the gene matches: 6. CDR3 residues: CASSDRTGGLNEQFF. The CDR3 nucleotides are TGTGCCAGCAGCGACCGGACAGGGGGTCTCAATGAGCAGTTCTTC. Combining the CDR3 with reference TRBV9 and TRBJ2-1 gives the whole variable domain DSGVTQTPKHLITATGQRVTLRCSPRSGDLSVYWYQQSLDQGLQFLIQYYNGEERAKGNILERFSAQQFPDLHSELNLSSLELGDSALYFCASSDRTGGLNEQFFGPGTRLTVL.

The chain combines TRBV6-5 with TRBJ2-7, with 9 bases that match TRBD1. This CDR3 contains 15 residues. The germline gives CDR1 MNHEY, CDR2 SVGAGI. Trimming cost V 7 bases and J 2 bases; bases outside gene matches: 9. DNA for the CDR3: TGTGCCAGCACTCGATTCCGGGACAGGGCCTACGAGCAGTACTTC. Protein sequence: CASTRFRDRAYEQYF.